Reported below is one T cell receptor (beta chain). V was trimmed by 5 bases and J by 2 bases, leaving 14 bases between them. Germline values: CDR1 SGHVS, CDR2 FNYEAQ. This CDR3 comprises 15 residues. These data belong to a study of blood T cells in healthy people across ages. For the second PCR, which ran for about 6 to 11 cycles, a sample-barcoded 5' primer and a J-beta primer mix were used. TCRdb recomputed calls from the 5' RACE reads with MiXCR, one row per CDR3 protein. The sample contains under 2 million distinct CDR3 sequences, roughly 32% of which appear only once. This TCR was recovered from a woman in her twenties or thirties in good health. Sequences were obtained from blood. This rearrangement joins TRBV7-6 to TRBJ2-3; D is perhaps TRBD2 (6 bases). CDR3 protein: CASSPGAGHTDTQYF. The CDR3 bases are TGTGCCAGCAGCCCAGGAGCGGGCCACACAGATACGCAGTATTTT.